The 5 T cell receptor beta chains reported below all come from one sample, sequenced in a study of blood T cell repertoires in COVID-19. Assay used: immunoSEQ multiplex PCR; TCRdb lists only in-frame clones, some missing. The sample includes about 170,000 clones, 70% to 90% of them seen just once. Sequencing was carried out using PBMCs or T cells enriched from blood (not recorded which). Receptors originate from a woman between 50 and 59 years old who had recovered from COVID-19.

This sequence joins TRBV12-3 or TRBV12-4 and TRBJ2-5; TRBD1 aligns across 9 bases. The CDR3 extends over 13 amino acids. The V segment lost 6 bases and the J segment 5 bases; nucleotides outside the gene matches: 4. The CDR3: CASRRTGDETQYF. The CDR3 DNA follows: TGTGCCAGCAGAAGGACAGGGGACGAGACCCAGTACTTC.

The gene calls are TRBV28 and TRBJ2-7; a weak D match, TRBD1 (7 bases). Trimming cost V 4 bases and J 6 bases, with 19 bases left between them. Germline V CDR1 and CDR2: MDHEN, SYDVKM. The CDR3 is 15 residues long. The CDR3 is CASSSTGKGGREQYV. The CDR3 nucleotides are TGTGCCAGCAGTTCGACAGGGAAAGGGGGGCGCGAGCAGTACGTC.

This clone appeared a single time. The rearrangement joins TRBV7-2 to TRBJ1-6; D remains unclear. V was trimmed by 3 bases and J by 8 bases, leaving 8 bases between them. This CDR3 spans 13 amino acids. Germline V lookup: CDR1 SGHTA, CDR2 FQGNSA. CDR3 loop: CASSLMNYSPLHF. The CDR3 region has the DNA TGTGCCAGCAGCTTGATGAACTATTCACCCCTCCACTTT. Full variable domain (missing parts from reference TRBV7-2 and TRBJ1-6): GAGVSQSPSNKVTEKGKDVELRCDPISGHTALYWYRQSLGQGLEFLIYFQGNSAPDKSGLPSDRFSAERTGGSVSTLTIQRTQQEDSAVYLCASSLMNYSPLHFGNGTRLTVT.

CDR3 residues: CATSDWTTNYGYTF. CDR3 DNA: TGTGCCACCAGTGACTGGACAACTAACTATGGCTACACCTTC. This sequence joins TRBV24-1 and TRBJ1-2; a possible D gene is TRBD1 (5 bases). The V end lost 4 bases, the J end lost 0 bases, and 8 bases lay between the germline ends. This CDR3 has 14 residues. Germline assignment: CDR1 KGHDR and CDR2 SFDVKD.

This rearrangement joins TRBV5-4 to TRBJ1-4; 9 bases fit TRBD1. This CDR3 is 13 amino acids long. Trimming removed 6 bases from V and 11 bases from J; junction bases left unmatched: 8. CDR1 is SGHNT and CDR2 is YYREEE in the germline V gene (reference sequence). CDR3 sequence: CASTPDRGRKLFF. For the CDR3, the DNA is TGTGCCAGCACCCCGGACAGGGGTCGGAAACTGTTTTTT.